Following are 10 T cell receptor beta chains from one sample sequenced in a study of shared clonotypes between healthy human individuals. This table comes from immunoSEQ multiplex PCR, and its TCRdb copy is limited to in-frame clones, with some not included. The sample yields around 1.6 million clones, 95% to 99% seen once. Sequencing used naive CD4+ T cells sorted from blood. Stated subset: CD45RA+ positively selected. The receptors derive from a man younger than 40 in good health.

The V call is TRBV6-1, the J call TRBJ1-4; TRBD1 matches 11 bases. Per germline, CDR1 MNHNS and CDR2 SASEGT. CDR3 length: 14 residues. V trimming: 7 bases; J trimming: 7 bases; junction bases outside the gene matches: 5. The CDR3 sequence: CASTWTGGPEKLFF. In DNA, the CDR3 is TGTGCCAGCACTTGGACAGGGGGCCCTGAAAAACTGTTTTTT.

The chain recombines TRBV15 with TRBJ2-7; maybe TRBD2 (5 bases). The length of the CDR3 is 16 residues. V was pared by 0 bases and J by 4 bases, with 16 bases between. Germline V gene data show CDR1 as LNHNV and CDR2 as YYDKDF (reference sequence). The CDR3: CATSRDSLTTTYEQYF. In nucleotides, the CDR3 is TGTGCCACCAGCAGAGATTCTCTGACTACCACATACGAGCAGTACTTC.

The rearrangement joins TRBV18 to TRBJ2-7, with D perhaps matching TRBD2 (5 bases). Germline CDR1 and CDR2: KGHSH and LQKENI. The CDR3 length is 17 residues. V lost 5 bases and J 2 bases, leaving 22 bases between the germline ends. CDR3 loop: CASSKVTPRGTAYEQYF. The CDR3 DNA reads TGTGCCAGCTCAAAGGTCACCCCTCGGGGAACAGCCTACGAGCAGTACTTC.

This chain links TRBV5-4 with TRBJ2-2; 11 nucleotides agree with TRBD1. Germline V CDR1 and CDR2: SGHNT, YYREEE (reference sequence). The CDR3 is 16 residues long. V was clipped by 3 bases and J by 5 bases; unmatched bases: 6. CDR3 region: CASSSAGQGATGELFF. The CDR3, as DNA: TGTGCCAGCAGCTCGGCAGGACAGGGGGCAACCGGGGAGCTGTTTTTT. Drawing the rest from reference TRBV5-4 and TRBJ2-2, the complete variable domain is ETGVTQSPTHLIKTRGQQVTLRCSSQSGHNTVSWYQQALGQGPQFIFQYYREEENGRGNFPPRFSGLQFPNYSSELNVNALELDDSALYLCASSSAGQGATGELFFGEGSRLTVL.

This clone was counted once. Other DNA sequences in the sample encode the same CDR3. CDR3 nucleotides: TGTGCCAGCAGCGTAGTAGCGGGAGGGGAGACCCAGTACTTC. Its translation: CASSVVAGGETQYF. V is TRBV9 and J is TRBJ2-5, with TRBD2 identical over 11 bases. This CDR3 is 14 amino acids long. With 0 bases clipped from V and 5 bases from J, the junction kept 0 bases outside the gene matches. The germline V gene has CDR1 SGDLS and CDR2 YYNGEE.

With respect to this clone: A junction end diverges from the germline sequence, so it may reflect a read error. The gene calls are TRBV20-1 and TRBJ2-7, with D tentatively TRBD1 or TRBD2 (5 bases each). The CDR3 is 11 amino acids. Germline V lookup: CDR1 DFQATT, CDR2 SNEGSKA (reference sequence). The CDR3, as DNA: TGCAGTGCTAGTTTGAGGGACGAACAGTACTTC. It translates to CSASLRDEQYF.

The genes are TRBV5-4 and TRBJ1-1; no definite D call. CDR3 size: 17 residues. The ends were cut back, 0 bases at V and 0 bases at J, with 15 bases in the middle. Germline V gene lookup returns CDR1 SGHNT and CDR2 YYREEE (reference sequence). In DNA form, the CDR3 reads TGTGCCAGCAGCTTGGTACCCCTTACAGCAATGAACACTGAAGCTTTCTTT. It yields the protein CASSLVPLTAMNTEAFF.

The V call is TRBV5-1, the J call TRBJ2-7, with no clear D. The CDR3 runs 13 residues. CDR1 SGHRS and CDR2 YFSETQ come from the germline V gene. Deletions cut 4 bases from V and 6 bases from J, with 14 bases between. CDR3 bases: TGCGCCAGCAGCCCCCCCTCCGGACGCGAGCAGTACTTC. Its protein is CASSPPSGREQYF.

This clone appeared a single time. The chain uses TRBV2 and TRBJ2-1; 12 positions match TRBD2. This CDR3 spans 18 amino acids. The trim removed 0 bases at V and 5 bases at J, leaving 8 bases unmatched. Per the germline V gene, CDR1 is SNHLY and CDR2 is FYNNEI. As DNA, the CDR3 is TGTGCCAGCAGTGAAGCGGGACTAGCGGGTTTGGGGAACAATGAGCAGTTCTTC. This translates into CASSEAGLAGLGNNEQFF.

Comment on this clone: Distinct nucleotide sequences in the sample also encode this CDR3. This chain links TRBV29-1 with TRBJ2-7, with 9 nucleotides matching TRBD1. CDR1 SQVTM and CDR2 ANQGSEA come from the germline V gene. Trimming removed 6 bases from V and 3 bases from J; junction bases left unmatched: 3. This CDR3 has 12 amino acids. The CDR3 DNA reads TGCAGCGTCCGGGACAGGGACTACGAGCAGTACTTC. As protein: CSVRDRDYEQYF.